The rows below give T cell receptor beta chains drawn from one sample of a study of blood T cells in healthy people across ages. Via MiXCR, TCRdb re-called the 5' RACE reads, giving one row per CDR3 protein. The data hold about 670,000 distinct CDR3 sequences, with about 50% observed a single time. The specimen was blood. Receptor source: a woman aged 80 or older in good health. The CDR3 runs from the conserved cysteine through the conserved F or W. Each record gives: V gene, D gene, CDR3 protein. D genes are given only for firm matches.

v_gene: TRBV20-1
d_gene: TRBD1
CDR3aa: CSAWDRVQETQYF

v_gene: TRBV18
d_gene: TRBD1
CDR3aa: CASSPFQGTGDNEQFF

v_gene: TRBV12-3/TRBV12-4
d_gene: TRBD1
CDR3aa: CAGGQGTSGGNTIYF

v_gene: TRBV28
d_gene: NA
CDR3aa: CASALVGDVVEQYF

v_gene: TRBV6-5
d_gene: NA
CDR3aa: CASQGRIRSTDTQYF

v_gene: TRBV12-3/TRBV12-4
d_gene: TRBD1
CDR3aa: CASSLRGRNTEAFF

v_gene: TRBV20-1
d_gene: TRBD2
CDR3aa: CSARDPAGVFDEQFF

v_gene: TRBV20-1
d_gene: NA
CDR3aa: CSVRKRGVVAEAFF

v_gene: TRBV4-2
d_gene: NA
CDR3aa: CASSPREGDGYTF

v_gene: TRBV4-1
d_gene: NA
CDR3aa: CASTSGYGYTF

v_gene: TRBV12-3/TRBV12-4
d_gene: NA
CDR3aa: CASSFQSTDTQYF

v_gene: TRBV5-1
d_gene: TRBD1
CDR3aa: CASSLGTGPNTEAFF

v_gene: TRBV11-1
d_gene: NA
CDR3aa: CASSTSMDSYNEQFF

v_gene: TRBV12-3/TRBV12-4
d_gene: TRBD1
CDR3aa: CASSLQQGTEAFF

v_gene: TRBV5-1
d_gene: NA
CDR3aa: CASSDSQGADTQYF

v_gene: TRBV7-2
d_gene: NA
CDR3aa: CAGSLGGRHTDTQYF

v_gene: TRBV3-1
d_gene: NA
CDR3aa: CASSQVGGAGRFF

v_gene: TRBV5-1
d_gene: TRBD2
CDR3aa: CASSSSGTSGRTDTQYF

v_gene: TRBV24-1
d_gene: NA
CDR3aa: CAASDSSGAFTDTQYF

v_gene: TRBV20-1
d_gene: NA
CDR3aa: CTEQSTNYGYTF

v_gene: TRBV28
d_gene: NA
CDR3aa: CASRTGNTGELFF

v_gene: TRBV20-1
d_gene: NA
CDR3aa: CSATQVGDTQYF

v_gene: TRBV11-1
d_gene: NA
CDR3aa: CASSLEGAYYTSTDTQYF

v_gene: TRBV27
d_gene: TRBD2
CDR3aa: CASSFGGGKNIQYF

v_gene: TRBV29-1
d_gene: TRBD2
CDR3aa: CSVEDVSGGSDEQFF

v_gene: TRBV6-6
d_gene: NA
CDR3aa: CASSYGTGAPQETQYF

v_gene: TRBV12-3/TRBV12-4
d_gene: NA
CDR3aa: CASSFTGEAFF

v_gene: TRBV7-3
d_gene: TRBD1
CDR3aa: CTSSPRTGGEKLFF

v_gene: TRBV20-1
d_gene: TRBD2
CDR3aa: CSAGTSGTQETQYF

v_gene: TRBV4-1
d_gene: NA
CDR3aa: CASSQVGLGTGELFF

v_gene: TRBV15
d_gene: NA
CDR3aa: CATSFNGRSSYNEQYF

v_gene: TRBV28
d_gene: TRBD1
CDR3aa: CASSSGAGTGIFGANVLTF

v_gene: TRBV2
d_gene: TRBD1
CDR3aa: CASTRQGGNIQYF

v_gene: TRBV12-3/TRBV12-4
d_gene: NA
CDR3aa: CASSFMQYF

v_gene: TRBV28
d_gene: NA
CDR3aa: CASGGFNEQFF

v_gene: TRBV12-3/TRBV12-4
d_gene: TRBD1
CDR3aa: CASSPTGVSNQPQHF